The text below deals with one T cell receptor (beta chain). Its antigen is unknown. The data originate from a study of OX40 agonist ivuxolimab in advanced cancers. Whole-study context: Given to patients was ivuxolimab, an agonistic anti-OX40 (CD134) antibody.

Study-level findings and limits: Among the lowest peripheral clonal expansion occurred in 0.1-3.0 mg/kg partial responders.

The CDR3 has 14 amino acids. Germline V lookup: CDR1 KGHSH, CDR2 LQKENI. J was trimmed by 6 bases and V by 5 bases; bases with no gene match: 5. Method: immunoSEQ multiplex PCR; TCRdb's copy keeps in-frame clones and lacks some. The sample consists of just over 95,000 clones, around 91% of them appearing once. The receptor's source is an adult with an advanced solid tumor such as melanoma, head and neck, liver or kidney cancer. Sequences were derived from CD4+ or CD8+ T cells sorted from blood, sampled in a trial of the OX40 agonist ivuxolimab. This chain links TRBV18 with TRBJ1-5, with 9 bases lining up with TRBD1. The CDR3 DNA reads as TGTGCCAGCTCAGGGACAGGGTTTGGTCAGCCCCAGCATTTT. This sequence encodes CASSGTGFGQPQHF.